This T cell receptor beta chain comes out of a study of T cell responses to AZD1222 COVID-19 vaccine. Study findings and constraints: Compared with day 0, the breadth and depth of the Spike-specific TCR repertoire rose significantly after two doses of AZD1222. Unmutated variant regions are reportedly the target of nearly half of TCRs that are spike-specific. Without day 14 samples, only post-peak T cell repertoires were studied.

Losses at the gene ends were 4 bases for V and 1 base for J; bases not matched to a gene: 8. Germline assignment: CDR1 PRHDT and CDR2 FYEKMQ (reference sequence). This CDR3 is 17 amino acids long. Pooling of second doses given at about 4 or about 12 weeks was done. Profiling relied on immunoSEQ multiplex PCR, and the TCRdb table lists in-frame clones only, not all of them. The sample records roughly 100,000 clones, around 87% being singletons. Comment on this clone: The antigen is undetermined.

This sample comprised peripheral blood, obtained 28 days after the second AZD1222 dose. The chain recombines TRBV13 with TRBJ2-3, with 10 bases that match TRBD1. This TCR derives from an adult who received the AZD1222 COVID-19 vaccine. CDR3 residues: CASSSVGTGEGTDTQYF. The CDR3 DNA is TGTGCCAGCAGCTCTGTCGGGACAGGGGAGGGCACAGATACGCAGTATTTT.